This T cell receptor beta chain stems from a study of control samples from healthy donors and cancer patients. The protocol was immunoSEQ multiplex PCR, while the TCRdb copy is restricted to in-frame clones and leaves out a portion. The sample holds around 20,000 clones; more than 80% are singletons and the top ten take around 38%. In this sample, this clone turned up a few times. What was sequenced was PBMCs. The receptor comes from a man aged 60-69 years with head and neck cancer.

The CDR3 spells CASSPPPGTEGQETQYF. CDR3 nucleotides: TGTGCCAGCTCACCGCCTCCCGGGACAGAAGGGCAAGAGACCCAGTACTTC. The chain recombines TRBV18 with TRBJ2-5; 7 nucleotides line up with TRBD1. This CDR3 comprises 17 residues. The germline V gene encodes CDR1 KGHSH and CDR2 LQKENI. After removal of 3 bases from V and 2 bases from J, the junction contained 12 bases not matched to a gene.